Described below is a single T cell receptor beta chain sequence and its context. This sample was included in a study of early T cells in non-severe SARS-CoV-2 infection. In TCRdb, the 5' RACE reads were re-called with MiXCR into one record per CDR3 protein. Of 48,000 or so distinct CDR3 sequences detected, around 13% appear once; the ten largest clones hold around 9.6%. The sequencing sample was made of whole blood. The TCR was taken from an adult who was a healthcare worker with PCR-confirmed SARS-CoV-2 infection or an uninfected control (not recorded which).

The CDR3 reads CASSPRQGTDTDTQYF. The CDR3, as DNA: TGTGCCAGCAGCCCCCGACAGGGTACGGACACAGATACGCAGTATTTT. The V and J genes are TRBV6-5 and TRBJ2-3; TRBD1 matches 7 bases. The germline V gene encodes CDR1 MNHEY and CDR2 SVGAGI. J lost 2 bases, V lost 6 bases, and 11 bases had no gene match. There are 16 residues in the CDR3.